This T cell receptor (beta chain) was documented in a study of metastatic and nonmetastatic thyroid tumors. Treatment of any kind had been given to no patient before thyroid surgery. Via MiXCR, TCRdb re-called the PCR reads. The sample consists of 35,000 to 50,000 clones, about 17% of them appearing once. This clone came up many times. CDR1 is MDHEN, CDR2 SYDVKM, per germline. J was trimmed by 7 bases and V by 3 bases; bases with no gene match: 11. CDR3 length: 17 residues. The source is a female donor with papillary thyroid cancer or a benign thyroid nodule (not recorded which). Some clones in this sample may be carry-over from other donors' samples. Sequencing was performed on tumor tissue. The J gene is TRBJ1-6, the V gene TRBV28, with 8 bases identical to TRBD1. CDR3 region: CASSFFSGGPRNSPLHF. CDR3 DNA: TGTGCCAGCAGTTTCTTCTCAGGGGGCCCTAGGAATTCACCCCTCCACTTT.